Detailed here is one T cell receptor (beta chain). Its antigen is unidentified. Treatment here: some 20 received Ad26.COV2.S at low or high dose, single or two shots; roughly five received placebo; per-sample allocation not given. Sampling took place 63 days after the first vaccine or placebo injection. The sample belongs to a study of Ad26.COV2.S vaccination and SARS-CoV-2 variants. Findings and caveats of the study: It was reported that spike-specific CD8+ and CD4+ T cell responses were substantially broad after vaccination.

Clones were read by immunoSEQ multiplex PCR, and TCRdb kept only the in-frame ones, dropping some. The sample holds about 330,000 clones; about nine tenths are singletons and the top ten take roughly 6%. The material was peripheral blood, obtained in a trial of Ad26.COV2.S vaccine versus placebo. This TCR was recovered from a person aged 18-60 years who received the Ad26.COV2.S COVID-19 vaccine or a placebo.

CDR3 sequence: CASSEVTGELFF. CDR3 sequence (DNA): TGCGCCAGCAGTGAGGTCACCGGGGAGCTGTTTTTT. This sequence joins TRBV10-1 and TRBJ2-2; D call uncertain. This CDR3 is 12 amino acids long. Germline CDR1 and CDR2: WNHNN and SYGVQD (reference sequence). V lost 2 bases to trimming and J lost 4 bases, with 2 bases between them.